These 11 T cell receptor beta chains share one sample of origin, sequenced in a study of OX40 agonist ivuxolimab in advanced cancers. Measured with immunoSEQ multiplex PCR; TCRdb has only the in-frame clones, and not every one. The table includes approximately 78,000 clones, about 82% detected once. Sample: CD4+ or CD8+ T cells sorted from blood, taken in a trial of the OX40 agonist ivuxolimab. Receptors were obtained from an adult with an advanced solid tumor such as melanoma, head and neck, liver or kidney cancer.

Note on this clone: The same CDR3 can be traced to other DNA sequences in this sample. The CDR3 nucleotides are TGTGCCAGCAGCTTGAACACTGAAGCTTTCTTT. This encodes CASSLNTEAFF. The rearrangement links TRBV5-6 to TRBJ1-1; D ambiguous. V was shortened by 1 base and J by 2 bases, with 0 bases between the two germline ends. This CDR3 has 11 residues. In germline, CDR1 is SGHDT, CDR2 YYEEEE.

This chain links TRBV9 with TRBJ1-2; perhaps TRBD1 as D (6 bases). This CDR3 is built from 14 residues. Germline-derived CDR1 and CDR2 are SGDLS and YYNGEE. Trimming shortened V by 3 bases and J by 4 bases, and 13 bases separated the two germline ends. The CDR3: CASSAQQGGYGYTF. The CDR3 bases are TGTGCCAGCAGCGCACAACAGGGCGGCTATGGCTACACCTTC.

The genes are TRBV5-6 and TRBJ2-2, with 8 bases lining up with TRBD1. The J segment lost 0 bases and the V segment lost 4 bases, leaving 5 bases of the junction unmatched. In germline, CDR1 is SGHDT, CDR2 YYEEEE. The CDR3 has 16 residues. The CDR3 here is CASSQGQASNTGELFF. In nucleotides, the CDR3 is TGTGCCAGCAGCCAGGGACAGGCCTCGAACACCGGGGAGCTGTTTTTT.

The chain joins TRBV6-1 to TRBJ1-6, with D unresolved. Between the trimmed V and J ends, which lost 4 bases and 4 bases, there was a span of 2 bases. The germline V gene encodes CDR1 MNHNS and CDR2 SASEGT. The CDR3 loop spans 12 amino acids. For the CDR3, the DNA is TGTGCCAGCAGTGGGTATAATTCACCCCTCCACTTT. Its protein product is CASSGYNSPLHF.

The chain employs TRBV11-3 and TRBJ2-1, with D possibly matching TRBD1 (8 bases). This CDR3 has 15 residues. Germline loops: CDR1 SGHNT, CDR2 YENEEA. V was clipped by 3 bases and J by 4 bases, with 13 bases between them. CDR3 sequence: CASSFEQGGYNEQFF. The CDR3 DNA reads TGTGCCAGCAGCTTCGAACAGGGGGGGTACAATGAGCAGTTCTTC.

A note on this clone: The same CDR3 also results from other DNA sequences found in this sample. The V call is TRBV29-1, the J call TRBJ1-2; D unclear. V dropped 4 bases and J dropped 3 bases, with 9 bases sitting between them. CDR1 is SQVTM and CDR2 is ANQGSEA in the germline V gene. The CDR3 length is 12 residues. CDR3 bases: TGCAGCGTTGGGAGGGAGGACTATGGCTACACCTTC. It is translated as CSVGREDYGYTF. Full variable domain (rest looked up from reference TRBV29-1 and TRBJ1-2): SAVISQKPSRDICQRGTSLTIQCQVDSQVTMMFWYRQQPGQSLTLIATANQGSEATYESGFVIDKFPISRPNLTFSTLTVSNMSPEDSSIYLCSVGREDYGYTFGSGTRLTVV.

The V gene is TRBV9, the J gene TRBJ2-1, with D perhaps TRBD2 (7 bases). Per the germline V gene, CDR1 is SGDLS and CDR2 is YYNGEE. This CDR3 region has 18 residues. V lost 3 bases and J 8 bases, leaving 27 bases between the germline ends. The CDR3 here is CASSGNPRAGHHPDEQFF. The CDR3 region has the DNA TGTGCCAGCAGCGGAAACCCTCGAGCGGGACACCACCCAGATGAGCAGTTCTTC.

The chain employs TRBV9 and TRBJ2-5, with a tentative D call TRBD2 (6 bases). Trimming left V 4 bases short and J 2 bases short, with 15 bases between. Germline V gene data show CDR1 as SGDLS and CDR2 as YYNGEE. The CDR3 totals 15 residues. The CDR3 loop reads CASSPRGANQETQYF. The CDR3 DNA follows: TGTGCCAGCAGCCCCCGCGGGGCCAATCAAGAGACCCAGTACTTC.

In its sample, this clone was seen a few times. The chain is built from TRBV29-1 and TRBJ1-2; TRBD1 might be the D (6 bases). The germline gives CDR1 SQVTM, CDR2 ANQGSEA. V gave up 1 base and J gave up 0 bases, with 12 bases separating them. The CDR3 loop spans 15 amino acids. CDR3 bases: TGCAGCGTTGAAGCGAACAGGGCTACTAACTATGGCTACACCTTC. It encodes CSVEANRATNYGYTF.

J is TRBJ2-1 and V is TRBV6-7; 8 positions agree with TRBD1. TRBV6-7 is labeled an ORF, and its function is uncertain. Trimming removed 2 bases from V and 10 bases from J; junction bases left unmatched: 16. This CDR3 spans 17 amino acids. The CDR3: CASSYQPDRGYFGEQFF. The CDR3 DNA reads as TGTGCCAGCAGTTACCAACCAGACAGGGGCTACTTCGGGGAGCAGTTCTTC.

Concerning this clone itself: Germline and junction disagree at one end, which may indicate a read error. The rearrangement uses TRBV10-3 and TRBJ1-3; D perhaps matches TRBD1 (6 bases). The CDR3 is 12 residues long. The V gene's germline CDR1 is ENHRY and CDR2 SYGVKD. In DNA, the CDR3 is TGTGCCATCAGTGACGCCGGATACAGGGTGAATTTT. It specifies CAISDAGYRVNF.